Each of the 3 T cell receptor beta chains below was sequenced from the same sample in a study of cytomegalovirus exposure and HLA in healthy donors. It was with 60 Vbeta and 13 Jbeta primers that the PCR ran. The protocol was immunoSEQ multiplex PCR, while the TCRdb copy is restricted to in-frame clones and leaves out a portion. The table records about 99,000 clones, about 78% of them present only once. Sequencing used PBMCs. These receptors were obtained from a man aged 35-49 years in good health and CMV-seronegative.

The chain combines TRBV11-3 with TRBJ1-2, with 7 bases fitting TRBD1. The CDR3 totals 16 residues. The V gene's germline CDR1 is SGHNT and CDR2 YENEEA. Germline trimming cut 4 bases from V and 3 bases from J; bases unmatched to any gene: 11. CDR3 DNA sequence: TGTGCCAGCAGCTACTACTCAGGGGGTGAAGACTATGGCTACACCTTC. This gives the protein CASSYYSGGEDYGYTF.

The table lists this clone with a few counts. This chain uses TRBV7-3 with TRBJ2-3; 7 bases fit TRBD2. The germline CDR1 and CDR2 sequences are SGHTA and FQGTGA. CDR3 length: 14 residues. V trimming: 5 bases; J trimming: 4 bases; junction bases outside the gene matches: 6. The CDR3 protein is CASSRGLGADTQYF. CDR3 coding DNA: TGTGCCAGCAGCCGAGGACTAGGCGCAGATACGCAGTATTTT. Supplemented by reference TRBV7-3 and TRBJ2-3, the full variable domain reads GAGVSQTPSNKVTEKGKYVELRCDPISGHTALYWYRQSLGQGPEFLIYFQGTGAADDSGLPNDRFFAVRPEGSVSTLKIQRTERGDSAVYLCASSRGLGADTQYFGPGTRLTVL.

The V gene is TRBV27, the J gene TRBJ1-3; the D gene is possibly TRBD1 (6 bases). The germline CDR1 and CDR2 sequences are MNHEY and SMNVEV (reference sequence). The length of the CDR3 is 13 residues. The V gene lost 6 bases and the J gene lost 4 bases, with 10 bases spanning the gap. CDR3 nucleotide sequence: TGTGCCAGCAGATCTGGACAGGGAAACACCATATATTTT. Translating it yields CASRSGQGNTIYF.